This T cell receptor beta chain was sequenced for a study of blood T cell repertoires in COVID-19. Trimming removed 1 base at V and 1 base at J, with 15 bases between. Looked up from germline, CDR1 is SSHAT and CDR2 is FNYEAQ (reference sequence). The CDR3 is 17 amino acids. Data came from immunoSEQ multiplex PCR; TCRdb stores just in-frame clones and leaves some out. Counted here are roughly 200,000 clones, 80% to 85% occurring once; the ten biggest clones make up 4% to 5.5%. The sequencing input was peripheral blood. This sequence originates from a man aged 50 or older with active or convalescent COVID-19. The rearrangement uses TRBV7-7 and TRBJ2-3, with D possibly matching TRBD2 (7 bases). For the CDR3, the DNA is TGTGCCAGCAGCTTAGGTGCCGGGGGGCAAGGCACAGATACGCAGTATTTT. This translates into CASSLGAGGQGTDTQYF. The full variable domain, its missing parts supplied by reference TRBV7-7 and TRBJ2-3, is GAGVSQSPRYKVTKRGQDVTLRCDPISSHATLYWYQQALGQGPEFLTYFNYEAQPDKSGLPSDRFSAERPEGSISTLTIQRTEQRDSAMYRCASSLGAGGQGTDTQYFGPGTRLTVL.